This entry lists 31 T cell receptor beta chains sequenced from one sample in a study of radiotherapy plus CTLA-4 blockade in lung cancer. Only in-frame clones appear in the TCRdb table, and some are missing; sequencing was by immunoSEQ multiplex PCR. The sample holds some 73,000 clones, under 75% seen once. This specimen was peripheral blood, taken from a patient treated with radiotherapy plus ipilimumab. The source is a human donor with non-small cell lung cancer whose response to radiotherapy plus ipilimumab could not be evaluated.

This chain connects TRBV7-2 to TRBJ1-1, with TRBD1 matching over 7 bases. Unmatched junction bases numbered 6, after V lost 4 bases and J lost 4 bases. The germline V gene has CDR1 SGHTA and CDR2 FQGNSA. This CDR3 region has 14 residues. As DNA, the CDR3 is TGTGCCAGCAGCTATGACAGGGCCACCACTGAAGCTTTCTTT. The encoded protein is CASSYDRATTEAFF.

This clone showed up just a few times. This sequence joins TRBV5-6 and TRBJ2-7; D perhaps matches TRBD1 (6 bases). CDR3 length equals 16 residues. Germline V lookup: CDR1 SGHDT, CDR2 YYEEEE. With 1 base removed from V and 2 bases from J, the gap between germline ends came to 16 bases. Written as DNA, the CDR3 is TGTGCCAGCAGCTTGTGGTACAGGGTTCTTCCCTACGAGCAGTACTTC. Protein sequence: CASSLWYRVLPYEQYF. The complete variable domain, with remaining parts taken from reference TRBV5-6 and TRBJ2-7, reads DAGVTQSPTHLIKTRGQQVTLRCSPKSGHDTVSWYQQALGQGPQFIFQYYEEEERQRGNFPDRFSGHQFPNYSSELNVNALLLGDSALYLCASSLWYRVLPYEQYFGPGTRLTVT.

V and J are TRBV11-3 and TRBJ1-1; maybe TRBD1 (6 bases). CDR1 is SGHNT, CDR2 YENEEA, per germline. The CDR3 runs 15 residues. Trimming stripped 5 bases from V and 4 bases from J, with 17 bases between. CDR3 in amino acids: CASSPLWGGGTEAFF. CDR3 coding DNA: TGTGCCAGCAGCCCCTTGTGGGGGGGCGGCACTGAAGCTTTCTTT.

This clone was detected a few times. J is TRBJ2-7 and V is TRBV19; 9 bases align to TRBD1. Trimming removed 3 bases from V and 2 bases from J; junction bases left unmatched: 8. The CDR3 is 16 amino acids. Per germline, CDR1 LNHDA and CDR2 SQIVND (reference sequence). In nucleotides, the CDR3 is TGTGCCAGTAGTATTGATTTCGGGACAGGGACCTACGAGCAGTACTTC. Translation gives CASSIDFGTGTYEQYF.

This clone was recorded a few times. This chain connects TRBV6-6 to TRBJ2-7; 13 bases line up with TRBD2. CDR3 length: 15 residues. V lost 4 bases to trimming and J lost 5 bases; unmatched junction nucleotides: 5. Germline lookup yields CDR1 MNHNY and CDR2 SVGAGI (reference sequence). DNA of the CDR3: TGTGCCAGCAGTTGGACTAGCGGGAGTAGGCACGAGCAGTACTTC. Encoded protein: CASSWTSGSRHEQYF.

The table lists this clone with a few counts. CDR3 DNA: TGTGCCATCAGTGAGTTGGGGGGAGGTGAGCAGTTCTTC. This encodes CAISELGGGEQFF. V usage is TRBV10-3 and J usage is TRBJ2-1, with a possible D match to TRBD2 (6 bases). The CDR3 length is 13 residues. The germline V gene has CDR1 ENHRY and CDR2 SYGVKD. Trimming shortened V by 1 base and J by 9 bases, and 10 bases separated the two germline ends.

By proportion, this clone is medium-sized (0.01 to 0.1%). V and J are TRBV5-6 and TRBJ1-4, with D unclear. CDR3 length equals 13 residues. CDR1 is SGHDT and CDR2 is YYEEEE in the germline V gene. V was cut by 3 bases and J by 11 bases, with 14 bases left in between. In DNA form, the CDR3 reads TGTGCCAGCAGCTCTGACACTTCTGGGAAACTGTTTTTT. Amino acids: CASSSDTSGKLFF. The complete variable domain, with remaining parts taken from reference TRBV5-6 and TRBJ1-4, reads DAGVTQSPTHLIKTRGQQVTLRCSPKSGHDTVSWYQQALGQGPQFIFQYYEEEERQRGNFPDRFSGHQFPNYSSELNVNALLLGDSALYLCASSSDTSGKLFFGSGTQLSVL.

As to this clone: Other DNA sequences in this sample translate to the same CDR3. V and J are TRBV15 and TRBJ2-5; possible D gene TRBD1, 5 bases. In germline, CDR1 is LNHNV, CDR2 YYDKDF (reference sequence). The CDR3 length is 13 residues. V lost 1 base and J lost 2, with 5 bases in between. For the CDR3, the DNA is TGTGCCACCAGCAGAGGACAGCAAGAGACCCAGTACTTC. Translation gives CATSRGQQETQYF.

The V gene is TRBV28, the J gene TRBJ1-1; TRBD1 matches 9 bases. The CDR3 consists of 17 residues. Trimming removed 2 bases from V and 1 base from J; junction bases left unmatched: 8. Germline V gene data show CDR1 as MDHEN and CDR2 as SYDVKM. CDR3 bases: TGTGCCAGCAGTTTACGGACAGGGGCGGATCGGAACACTGAAGCTTTCTTT. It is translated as CASSLRTGADRNTEAFF. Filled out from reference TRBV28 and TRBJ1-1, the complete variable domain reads DVKVTQSSRYLVKRTGEKVFLECVQDMDHENMFWYRQDPGLGLRLIYFSYDVKMKEKGDIPEGYSVSREKKERFSLILESASTNQTSMYLCASSLRTGADRNTEAFFGQGTRLTVV.

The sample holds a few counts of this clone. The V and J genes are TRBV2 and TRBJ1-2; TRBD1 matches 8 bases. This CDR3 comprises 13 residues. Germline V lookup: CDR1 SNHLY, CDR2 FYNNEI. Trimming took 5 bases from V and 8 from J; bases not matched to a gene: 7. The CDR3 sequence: CASSRTGTGGYTF. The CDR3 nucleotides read TGTGCCAGCAGTCGGACAGGGACGGGCGGCTACACCTTC.

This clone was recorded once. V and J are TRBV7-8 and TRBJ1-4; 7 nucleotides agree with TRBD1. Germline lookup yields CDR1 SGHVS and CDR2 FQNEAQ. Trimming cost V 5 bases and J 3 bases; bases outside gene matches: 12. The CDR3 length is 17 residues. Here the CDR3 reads CASSLNPQGFANEKLFF. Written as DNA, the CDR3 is TGTGCCAGCAGCCTTAACCCACAGGGGTTTGCTAATGAAAAACTGTTTTTT.

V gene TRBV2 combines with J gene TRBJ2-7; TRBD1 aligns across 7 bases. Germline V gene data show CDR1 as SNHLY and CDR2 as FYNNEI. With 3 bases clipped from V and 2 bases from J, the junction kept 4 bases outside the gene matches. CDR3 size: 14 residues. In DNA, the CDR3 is TGTGCCAGCAGTGAGGACAGGCATACCTACGAGCAGTACTTC. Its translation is CASSEDRHTYEQYF.

CDR3 nucleotide sequence: TGCGCCAGCAGCCAAGATGCGATCCGGGGAACACAGCCCCAGCATTTT. It specifies CASSQDAIRGTQPQHF. V is TRBV4-3 and J is TRBJ1-5; D gene unclear. The CDR3 is 16 residues long. V gave up 0 bases and J gave up 7 bases, with 16 bases separating them. Germline CDR1 LGHNA, CDR2 YSLEER.

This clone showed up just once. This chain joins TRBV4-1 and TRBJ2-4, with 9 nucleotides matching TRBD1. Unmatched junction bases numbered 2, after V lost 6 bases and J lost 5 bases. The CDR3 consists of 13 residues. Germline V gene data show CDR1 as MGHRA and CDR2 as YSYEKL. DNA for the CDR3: TGCGCCAGCAGGGGGACAGGGCAAAACATTCAGTACTTC. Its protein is CASRGTGQNIQYF.

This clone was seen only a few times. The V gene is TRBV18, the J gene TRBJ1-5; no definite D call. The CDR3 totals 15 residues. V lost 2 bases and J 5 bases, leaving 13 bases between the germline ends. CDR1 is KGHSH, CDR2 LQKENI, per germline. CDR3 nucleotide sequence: TGTGCCAGCTCACCAACGGACTCAACTGATCAGCCCCAGCATTTT. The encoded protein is CASSPTDSTDQPQHF.

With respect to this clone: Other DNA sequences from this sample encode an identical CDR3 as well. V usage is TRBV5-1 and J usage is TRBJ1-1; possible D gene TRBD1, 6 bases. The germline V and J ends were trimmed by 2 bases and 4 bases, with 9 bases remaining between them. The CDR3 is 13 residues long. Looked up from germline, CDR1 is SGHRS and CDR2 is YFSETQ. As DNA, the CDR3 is TGCGCCAGCAGCTTAAGGGGGGGCACTGAAGCTTTCTTT. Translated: CASSLRGGTEAFF.

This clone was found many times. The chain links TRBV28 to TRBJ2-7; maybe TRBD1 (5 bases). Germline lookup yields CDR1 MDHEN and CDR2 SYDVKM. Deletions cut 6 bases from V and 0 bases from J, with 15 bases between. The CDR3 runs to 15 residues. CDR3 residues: CASSSIYRRSYEQYF. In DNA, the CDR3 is TGTGCCAGCAGCTCAATTTACAGGCGCTCCTACGAGCAGTACTTC.

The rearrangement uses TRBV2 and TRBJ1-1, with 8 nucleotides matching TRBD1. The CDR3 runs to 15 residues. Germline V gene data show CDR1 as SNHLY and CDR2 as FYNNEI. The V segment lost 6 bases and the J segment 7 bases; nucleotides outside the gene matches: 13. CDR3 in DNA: TGTGCCAGCAGGAATAACAGGGGGACCAGGAGTGAAGCTTTCTTT. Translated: CASRNNRGTRSEAFF.

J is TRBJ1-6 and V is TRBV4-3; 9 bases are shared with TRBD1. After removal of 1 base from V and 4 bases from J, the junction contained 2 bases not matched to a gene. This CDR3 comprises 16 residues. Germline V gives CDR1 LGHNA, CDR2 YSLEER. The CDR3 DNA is TGCGCCAGCAGCCAAGCCGGGACAGGGTATAATTCACCCCTCCACTTT. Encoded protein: CASSQAGTGYNSPLHF.

The CDR3 nucleotides are TGTGCCAGCAGTTTGGGCAGGGGCTCCGCCTATGGCTACACCTTC. It specifies CASSLGRGSAYGYTF. The gene calls are TRBV27 and TRBJ1-2; D might be TRBD1 (6 bases). Deletions cut 3 bases from V and 4 bases from J, with 15 bases between. The CDR3 spans 15 residues. The V gene's germline CDR1 is MNHEY and CDR2 SMNVEV (reference sequence).

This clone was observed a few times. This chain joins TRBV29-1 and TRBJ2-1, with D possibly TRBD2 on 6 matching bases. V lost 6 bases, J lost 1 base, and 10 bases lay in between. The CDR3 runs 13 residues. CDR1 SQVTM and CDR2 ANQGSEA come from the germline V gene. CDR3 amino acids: CSVGGFSYNEQFF. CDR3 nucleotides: TGCAGCGTAGGAGGGTTTTCCTACAATGAGCAGTTCTTC.

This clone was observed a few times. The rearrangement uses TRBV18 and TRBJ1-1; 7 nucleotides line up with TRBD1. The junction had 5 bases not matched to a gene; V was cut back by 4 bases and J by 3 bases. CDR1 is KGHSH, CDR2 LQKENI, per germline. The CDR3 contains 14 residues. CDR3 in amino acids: CASSRAQGDTEAFF. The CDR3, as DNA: TGTGCCAGCTCACGGGCGCAGGGGGACACTGAAGCTTTCTTT. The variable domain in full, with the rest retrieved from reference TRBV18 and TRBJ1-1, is NAGVMQNPRHLVRRRGQEARLRCSPMKGHSHVYWYRQLPEEGLKFMVYLQKENIIDESGMPKERFSAEFPKEGPSILRIQQVVRGDSAAYFCASSRAQGDTEAFFGQGTRLTVV.

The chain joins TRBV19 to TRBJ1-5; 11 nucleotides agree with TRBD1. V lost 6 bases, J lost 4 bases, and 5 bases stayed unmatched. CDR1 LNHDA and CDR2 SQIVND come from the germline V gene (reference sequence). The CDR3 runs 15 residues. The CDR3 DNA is TGTGCCAGTAGATCGGACAGGGGGCTTAATCAGCCCCAGCATTTT. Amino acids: CASRSDRGLNQPQHF.

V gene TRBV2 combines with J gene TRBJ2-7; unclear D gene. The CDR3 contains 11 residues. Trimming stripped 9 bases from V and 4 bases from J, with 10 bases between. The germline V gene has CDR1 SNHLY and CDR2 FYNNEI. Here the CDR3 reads CASELLYEQYF. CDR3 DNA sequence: TGTGCCAGTGAGCTGCTTTACGAGCAGTACTTC.

The CDR3 sequence is CASSRGTGWNTEAFF. The CDR3 nucleotides are TGTGCCAGCAGCCGAGGGACAGGGTGGAACACTGAAGCTTTCTTT. The chain uses TRBV2 and TRBJ1-1, with 9 bases matching TRBD1. V shed 6 bases and J 1 base; nucleotides not matched to a gene: 6. Germline V gives CDR1 SNHLY, CDR2 FYNNEI. This CDR3 comprises 15 residues.

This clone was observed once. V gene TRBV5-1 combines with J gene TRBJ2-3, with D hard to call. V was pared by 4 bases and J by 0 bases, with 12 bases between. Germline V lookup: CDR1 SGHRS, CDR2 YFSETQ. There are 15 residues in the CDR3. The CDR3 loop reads CASSQRPSSTDTQYF. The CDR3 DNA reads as TGCGCCAGCAGCCAGCGCCCGTCTAGCACAGATACGCAGTATTTT.

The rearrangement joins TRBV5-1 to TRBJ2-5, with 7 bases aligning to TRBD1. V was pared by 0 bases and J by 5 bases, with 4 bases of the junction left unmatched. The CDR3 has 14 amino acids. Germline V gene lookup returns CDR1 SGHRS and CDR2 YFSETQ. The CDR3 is CASSLGQGGETQYF. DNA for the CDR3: TGCGCCAGCAGCTTGGGACAGGGCGGGGAGACCCAGTACTTC.

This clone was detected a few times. As DNA, the CDR3 is TGTGCCAGCAGTTTGGAGGGCTCTGGGGCCAACGTCCTGACTTTC. Translation: CASSLEGSGANVLTF. The chain joins TRBV6-4 to TRBJ2-6, with a possible D match to TRBD2 (6 bases). Germline lookup yields CDR1 MRHNA and CDR2 SNTAGT. The CDR3 consists of 15 residues. V lost 5 bases to trimming and J lost 0 bases, with 8 bases between them.

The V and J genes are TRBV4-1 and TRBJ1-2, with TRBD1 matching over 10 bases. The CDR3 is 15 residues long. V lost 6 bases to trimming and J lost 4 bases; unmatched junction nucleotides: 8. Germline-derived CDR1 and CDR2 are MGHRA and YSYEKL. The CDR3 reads CASRLLTGGVYGYTF. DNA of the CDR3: TGCGCCAGCAGATTACTGACAGGGGGCGTCTATGGCTACACCTTC.

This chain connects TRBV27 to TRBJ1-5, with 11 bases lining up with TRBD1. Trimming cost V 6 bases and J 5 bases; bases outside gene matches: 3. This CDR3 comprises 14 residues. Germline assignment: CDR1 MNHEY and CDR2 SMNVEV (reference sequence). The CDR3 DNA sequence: TGTGCCAGCAGCTGGGGACAGGGGGATCAGCCCCAGCATTTT. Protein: CASSWGQGDQPQHF.

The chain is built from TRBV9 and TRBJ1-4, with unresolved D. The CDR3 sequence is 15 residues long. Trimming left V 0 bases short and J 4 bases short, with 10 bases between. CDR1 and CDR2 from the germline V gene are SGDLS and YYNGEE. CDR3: CASSVGSSGNEKLFF. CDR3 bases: TGTGCCAGCAGCGTAGGTTCCTCCGGTAATGAAAAACTGTTTTTT.